This T cell receptor beta chain was found in a study of cytomegalovirus exposure and HLA in healthy donors. In the PCR, 60 Vbeta and 13 Jbeta primers were used. The assay was immunoSEQ multiplex PCR, and TCRdb's table has in-frame clones only and misses some. The repertoire includes some 130,000 clones, around 82% of them detected once, and approximately 11% sits in the top ten. The CDR3 sequence is 12 residues long. Germline CDR1 is LNHDA and CDR2 is SQIVND (reference sequence). V was trimmed by 7 bases and J by 7 bases, leaving 14 bases between them. Findings and limits, study-wide: Among CMV-associated TCR beta chains, most appeared HLA-restricted in a later analysis.

Comments on this clone: No antigen is known for it.

This sequence originates from a male donor in good health and CMV-seropositive. The sequenced sample consisted of PBMCs. The V gene is TRBV19, the J gene TRBJ2-7; a weak D match, TRBD1 (6 bases). The CDR3 loop is CASTGQSREQYF. The CDR3 nucleotides are TGTGCCAGTACCGGACAGTCAAGGGAGCAGTACTTC.